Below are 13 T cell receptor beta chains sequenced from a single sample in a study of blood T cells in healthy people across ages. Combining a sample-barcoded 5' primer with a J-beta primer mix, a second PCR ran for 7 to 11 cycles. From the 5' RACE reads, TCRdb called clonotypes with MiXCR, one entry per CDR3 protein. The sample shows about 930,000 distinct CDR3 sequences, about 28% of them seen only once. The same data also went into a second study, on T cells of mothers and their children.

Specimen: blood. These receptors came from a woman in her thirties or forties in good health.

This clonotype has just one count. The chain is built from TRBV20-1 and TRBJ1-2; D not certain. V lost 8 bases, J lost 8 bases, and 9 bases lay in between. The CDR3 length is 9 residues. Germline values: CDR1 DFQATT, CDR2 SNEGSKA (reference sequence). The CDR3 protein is CSRIEGYTF. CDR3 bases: TGCAGTCGGATTGAGGGCTACACCTTC.

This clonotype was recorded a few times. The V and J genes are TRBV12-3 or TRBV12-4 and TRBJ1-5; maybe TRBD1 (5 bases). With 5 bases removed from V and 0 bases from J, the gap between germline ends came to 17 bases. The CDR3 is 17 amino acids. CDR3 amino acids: CASSDNRIWDSNQPQHF. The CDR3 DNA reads TGTGCCAGCAGTGATAACAGGATTTGGGATAGCAATCAGCCCCAGCATTTT.

CDR3 nucleotide sequence: TGTGCCAGCAGTGATGCGCCCGGCCAGCCCCAGCATTTT. It yields the protein CASSDAPGQPQHF. The chain couples TRBV2 to TRBJ1-5; the D is unclear. The ends were cut back, 3 bases at V and 7 bases at J, with 10 bases in the middle. Germline V lookup: CDR1 SNHLY, CDR2 FYNNEI. This CDR3 has 13 residues.

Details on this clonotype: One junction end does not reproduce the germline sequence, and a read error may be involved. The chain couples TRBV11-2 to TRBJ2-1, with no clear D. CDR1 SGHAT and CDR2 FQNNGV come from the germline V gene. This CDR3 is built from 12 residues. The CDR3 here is CASSLHGNERFF. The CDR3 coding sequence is TGTGCCAGCAGCTTACACGGAAATGAGCGGTTCTTC.

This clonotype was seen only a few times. The CDR3 sequence: CSARQPRGHPPLHF. Here the CDR3 DNA reads TGCAGTGCTAGACAGCCCAGGGGCCATCCACCCCTCCACTTT. The chain links TRBV20-1 to TRBJ1-6, with D tentatively TRBD1 (6 bases). V was pared by 2 bases and J by 11 bases, with 16 bases between. The CDR3 is 14 residues long. CDR1 DFQATT and CDR2 SNEGSKA come from the germline V gene (reference sequence).

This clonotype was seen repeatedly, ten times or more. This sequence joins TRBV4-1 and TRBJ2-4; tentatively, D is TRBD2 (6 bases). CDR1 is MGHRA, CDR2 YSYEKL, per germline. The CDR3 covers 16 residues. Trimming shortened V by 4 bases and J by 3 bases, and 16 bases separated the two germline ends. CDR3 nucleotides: TGCGCCAGCAGCCCCCTCCACAAGGAGGGCAAAAACATTCAGTACTTC. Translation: CASSPLHKEGKNIQYF.

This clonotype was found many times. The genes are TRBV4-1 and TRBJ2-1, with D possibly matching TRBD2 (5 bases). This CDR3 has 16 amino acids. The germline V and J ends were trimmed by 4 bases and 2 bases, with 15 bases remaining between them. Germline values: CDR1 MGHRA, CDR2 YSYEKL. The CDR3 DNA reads TGCGCCAGCAGCCCGACTTGGCGGGCCCCCTACAATGAGCAGTTCTTC. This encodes CASSPTWRAPYNEQFF.

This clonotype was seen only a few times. CDR3 sequence reads: CASSSVAWGSTDTQYF. For the CDR3, the DNA is TGTGCCAGCAGCTCAGTAGCGTGGGGGAGCACAGATACGCAGTATTTT. This chain joins TRBV7-9 and TRBJ2-3, with D possibly called TRBD1 or TRBD2 (5 bases each). Between the trimmed V and J ends, which lost 4 bases and 0 bases, there was a span of 14 bases. This CDR3 comprises 16 residues. Germline V gene sequence: CDR1 SEHNR, CDR2 FQNEAQ (reference sequence).

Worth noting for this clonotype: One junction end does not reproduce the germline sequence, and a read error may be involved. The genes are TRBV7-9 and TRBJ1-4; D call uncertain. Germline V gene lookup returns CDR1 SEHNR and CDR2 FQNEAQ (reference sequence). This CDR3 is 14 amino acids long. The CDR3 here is CASSFDWTGEKRFF. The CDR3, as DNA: TGTGCCAGCAGCTTCGACTGGACCGGTGAAAAACGGTTTTTT.

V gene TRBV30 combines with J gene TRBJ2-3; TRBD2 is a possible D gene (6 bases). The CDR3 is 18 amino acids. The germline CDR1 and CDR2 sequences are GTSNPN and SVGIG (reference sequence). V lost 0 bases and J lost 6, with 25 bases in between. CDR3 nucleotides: TGTGCCTGGAGTGTATCCCGGGTTTCGCGGGGCGTAGAGGATACGCAGTATTTT. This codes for CAWSVSRVSRGVEDTQYF.

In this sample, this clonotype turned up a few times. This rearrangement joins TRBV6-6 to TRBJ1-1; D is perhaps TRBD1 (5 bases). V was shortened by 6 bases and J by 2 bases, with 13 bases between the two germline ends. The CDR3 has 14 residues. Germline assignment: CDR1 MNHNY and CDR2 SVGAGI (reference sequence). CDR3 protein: CASRAGPRNTEAFF. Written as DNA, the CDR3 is TGTGCCAGCAGAGCGGGACCGAGAAACACTGAAGCTTTCTTT.

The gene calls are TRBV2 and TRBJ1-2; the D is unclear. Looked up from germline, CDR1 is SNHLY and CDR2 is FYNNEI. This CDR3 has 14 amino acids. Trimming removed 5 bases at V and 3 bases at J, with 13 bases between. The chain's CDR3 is CASSFEEGDYGYTF. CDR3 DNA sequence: TGTGCCAGCAGTTTCGAGGAGGGTGACTATGGCTACACCTTC. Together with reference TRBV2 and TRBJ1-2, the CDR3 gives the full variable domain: EPEVTQTPSHQVTQMGQEVILRCVPISNHLYFYWYRQILGQKVEFLVSFYNNEISEKSEIFDDQFSVERPDGSNFTLKIRSTKLEDSAMYFCASSFEEGDYGYTFGSGTRLTVV.

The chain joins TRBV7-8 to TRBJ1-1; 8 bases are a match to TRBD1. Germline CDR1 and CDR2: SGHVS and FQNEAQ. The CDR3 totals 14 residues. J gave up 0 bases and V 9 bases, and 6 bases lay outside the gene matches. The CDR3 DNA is TGTGCCAGTACAGGGGGGAGCATGAACACTGAAGCTTTCTTT. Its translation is CASTGGSMNTEAFF. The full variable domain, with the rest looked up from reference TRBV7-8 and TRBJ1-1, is GAGVSQSPRYKVAKRGQDVALRCDPISGHVSLFWYQQALGQGPEFLTYFQNEAQLDKSGLPSDRFFAERPEGSVSTLKIQRTQQEDSAVYLCASTGGSMNTEAFFGQGTRLTVV.